This TCR beta chain was obtained from a study of blood T cell repertoires in COVID-19. Study summary: COVID-19 samples collected from the United States, Italy and Spain covered acute and convalescent phases.

CDR1 and CDR2 (germline): LGHNT, FRNRAP. V dropped 2 bases and J dropped 4; count of bases not matched to a gene: 5. This CDR3 contains 15 residues. Method: immunoSEQ multiplex PCR; TCRdb's copy keeps in-frame clones and lacks some. Counted here are about 39,000 clones, approximately 80% occurring once; the ten biggest clones make up about 9.1%. The clonotype originates from a man between 60 and 70 years old in a cohort sampled during active COVID-19. Sequenced sample: peripheral blood. V and J are TRBV12-5 and TRBJ2-1, with TRBD2 matching over 7 bases. This CDR3 is CASGLIRGEYNEQFF. In DNA, the CDR3 is TGTGCTAGTGGTTTGATCCGGGGGGAGTACAATGAGCAGTTCTTC.